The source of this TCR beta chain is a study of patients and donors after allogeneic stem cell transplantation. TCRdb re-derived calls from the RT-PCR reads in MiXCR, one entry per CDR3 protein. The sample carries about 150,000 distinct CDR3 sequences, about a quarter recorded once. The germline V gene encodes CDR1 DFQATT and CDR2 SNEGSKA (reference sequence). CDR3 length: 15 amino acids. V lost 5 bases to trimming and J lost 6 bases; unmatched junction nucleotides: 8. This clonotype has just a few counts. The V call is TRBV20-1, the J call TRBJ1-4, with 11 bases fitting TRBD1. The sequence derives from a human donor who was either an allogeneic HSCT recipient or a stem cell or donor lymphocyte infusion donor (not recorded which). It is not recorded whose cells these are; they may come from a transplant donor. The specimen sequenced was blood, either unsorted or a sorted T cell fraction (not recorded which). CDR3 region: CSASDPGQGDEKLFF. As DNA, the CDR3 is TGCAGTGCTTCTGACCCGGGACAGGGGGATGAAAAACTGTTTTTT.